Described below is a single T cell receptor beta chain sequence and its context. This sample is part of a study of PD-L1 blockade in urothelial cancer. Data came from immunoSEQ multiplex PCR; TCRdb stores just in-frame clones and leaves some out. This repertoire shows some 110,000 clones, less than 95% found once; its top ten account for around 3.7%. V lost 5 bases to trimming and J lost 5 bases; unmatched junction nucleotides: 5. The CDR3 totals 13 residues. Germline assignment: CDR1 SGHTA and CDR2 FQGNSA. The time point is: peripheral blood 6 weeks after treatment start. The TCR comes from a man in his 60s with urothelial cancer. The material was PBMCs, obtained around atezolizumab (anti-PD-L1) treatment. The chain has TRBV7-2 and TRBJ2-5, with 7 bases lining up with TRBD1. The CDR3 sequence: CASSINRGETQYF. The CDR3 DNA sequence: TGTGCCAGCAGCATAAACAGGGGTGAGACCCAGTACTTC.